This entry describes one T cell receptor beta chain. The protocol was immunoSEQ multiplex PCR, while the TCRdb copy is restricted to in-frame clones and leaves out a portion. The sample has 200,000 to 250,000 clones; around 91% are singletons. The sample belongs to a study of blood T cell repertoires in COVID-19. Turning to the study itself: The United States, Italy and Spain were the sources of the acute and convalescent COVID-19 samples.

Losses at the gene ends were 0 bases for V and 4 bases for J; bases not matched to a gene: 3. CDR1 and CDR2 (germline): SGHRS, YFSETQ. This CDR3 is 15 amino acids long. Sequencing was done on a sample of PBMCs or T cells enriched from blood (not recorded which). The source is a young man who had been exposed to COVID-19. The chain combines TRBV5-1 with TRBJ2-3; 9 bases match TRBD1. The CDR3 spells CASSLVTGGADTQYF. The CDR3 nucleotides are TGCGCCAGCAGCTTGGTTACAGGGGGCGCAGATACGCAGTATTTT.